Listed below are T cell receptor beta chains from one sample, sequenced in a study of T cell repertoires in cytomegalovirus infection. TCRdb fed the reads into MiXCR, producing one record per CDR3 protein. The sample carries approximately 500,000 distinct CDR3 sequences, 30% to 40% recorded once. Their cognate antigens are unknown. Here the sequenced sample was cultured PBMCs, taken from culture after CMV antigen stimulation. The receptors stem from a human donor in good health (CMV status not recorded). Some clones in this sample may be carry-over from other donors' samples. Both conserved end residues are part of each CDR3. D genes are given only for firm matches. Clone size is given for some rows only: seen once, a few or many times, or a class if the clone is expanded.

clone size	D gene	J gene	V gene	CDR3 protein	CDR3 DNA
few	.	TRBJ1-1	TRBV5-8	CASSGTGRRDTEAFF	TGTGCCAGCAGCGGAACAGGGAGGCGGGACACTGAAGCTTTCTTT
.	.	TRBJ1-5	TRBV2	CASSRGRADQPQHF	TGTGCCAGCAGCCGTGGCAGGGCGGACCAGCCCCAGCATTTT
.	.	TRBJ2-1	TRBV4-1	CASSYIGNEQFF	TGCGCCAGCAGCTACATTGGGAATGAGCAGTTCTTC
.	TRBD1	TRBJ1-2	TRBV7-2	CASSTRTGDNYGYTF	TGTGCCAGCAGCACCCGGACAGGGGATAACTATGGCTACACCTTC
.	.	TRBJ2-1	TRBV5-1	CASSLAPETYNEQFF	TGCGCCAGCAGCTTGGCCCCGGAAACCTACAATGAGCAGTTCTTC
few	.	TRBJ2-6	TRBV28	CASSLTGPLSGANVLTF	TGTGCCAGCAGTTTGACAGGACCACTCTCTGGGGCCAACGTCCTGACTTTC
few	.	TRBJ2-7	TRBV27	CASSSSQGPIEQYF	TGTGCCAGCAGTTCCTCTCAGGGGCCAATCGAGCAGTACTTC
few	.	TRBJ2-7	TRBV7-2	CASSLRQYSYEQYF	TGTGCCAGCAGCTTGAGACAGTACTCCTACGAGCAGTACTTC
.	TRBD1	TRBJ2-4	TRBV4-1	CASSLPGTGEGIQYF	TGCGCCAGCAGCCTACCCGGGACAGGGGAAGGCATTCAGTACTTC
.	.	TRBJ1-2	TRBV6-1	CASGPGTSQEGYTF	TGTGCCAGCGGTCCCGGGACATCCCAGGAGGGCTACACCTTC
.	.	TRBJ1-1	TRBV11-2	CASSLMGQLNTEAFF	TGTGCCAGCAGCCTCATGGGACAACTGAACACTGAAGCTTTCTTT
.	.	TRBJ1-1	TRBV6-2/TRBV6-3	CASSRDGNTEAFF	TGTGCCAGCAGTCGAGACGGGAACACTGAAGCTTTCTTT
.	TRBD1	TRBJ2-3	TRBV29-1	CSAPRQGSDTQYF	TGCAGCGCTCCGCGACAGGGATCAGATACGCAGTATTTT
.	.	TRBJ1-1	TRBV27	CASSYPGRGKAFF	TGTGCCAGCAGCTACCCTGGGAGGGGGAAGGCTTTCTTT
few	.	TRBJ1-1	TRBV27	CASSFNPVNTEAFF	TGTGCCAGCAGTTTTAACCCCGTGAACACTGAAGCTTTCTTT
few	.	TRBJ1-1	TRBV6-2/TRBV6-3	CASSSRGRAFF	TGTGCCAGCAGTTCTCGGGGGAGAGCTTTCTTT
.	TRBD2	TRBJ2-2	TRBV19	CASSMTGLVAGELFF	TGTGCCAGTAGTATGACTGGACTAGTAGCCGGGGAGCTGTTTTTT
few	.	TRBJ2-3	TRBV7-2	CASSQQADTQYF	TGTGCCAGCAGCCAACAGGCAGATACGCAGTATTTT
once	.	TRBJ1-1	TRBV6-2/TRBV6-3	CASSSRGDGAEAFF	TGTGCCAGCAGTTCTAGGGGGGACGGCGCTGAAGCTTTCTTT
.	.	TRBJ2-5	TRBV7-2	CASSLVRRGETQYF	TGTGCCAGCAGCTTAGTGCGGCGCGGGGAGACCCAGTACTTC
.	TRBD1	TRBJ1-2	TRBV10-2	CASSEPQGADYGYTF	TGCGCCAGCAGCGAGCCCCAGGGGGCAGACTATGGCTACACCTTC
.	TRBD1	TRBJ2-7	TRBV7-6	CASSLEGASREQYF	TGTGCCAGCAGCTTAGAGGGGGCTAGCCGCGAGCAGTACTTC
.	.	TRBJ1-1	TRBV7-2	CASSLVAGVLTEAFF	TGTGCCAGCAGCTTAGTAGCGGGGGTTCTCACTGAAGCTTTCTTT
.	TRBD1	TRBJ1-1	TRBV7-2	CASSLAFRTRDRAYTEAFF	TGTGCCAGCAGCTTAGCGTTTCGAACCCGGGACAGGGCGTACACTGAAGCTTTCTTT
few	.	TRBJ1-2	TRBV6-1	CASSELMGVLDYGYTF	TGTGCCAGCAGTGAATTAATGGGTGTATTGGACTATGGCTACACCTTC
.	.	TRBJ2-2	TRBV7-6	CASQGASNTGELFF	TGTGCCAGTCAAGGGGCTTCGAACACCGGGGAGCTGTTTTTT
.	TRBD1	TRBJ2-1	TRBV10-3	CAISERQGVYNEQFF	TGTGCCATCTCCGAGCGGCAGGGGGTGTACAATGAGCAGTTCTTC
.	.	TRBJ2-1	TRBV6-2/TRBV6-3	CASSLSGFNEQFF	TGTGCCAGCAGTCTAAGCGGGTTCAATGAGCAGTTCTTC
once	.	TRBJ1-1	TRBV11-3	CASSLDLQKAFF	TGTGCCAGCAGCTTAGATCTACAAAAAGCTTTCTTT
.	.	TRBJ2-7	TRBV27	CAIGWGPYEQYF	TGTGCCATCGGGTGGGGACCCTACGAGCAGTACTTC
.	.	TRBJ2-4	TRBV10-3	CAISENGVGIQYF	TGTGCCATCAGTGAGAATGGGGTCGGCATTCAGTACTTC
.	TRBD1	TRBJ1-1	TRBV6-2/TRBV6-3	CASSPPGQPNTEAFF	TGTGCCAGCAGTCCGCCGGGACAGCCGAACACTGAAGCTTTCTTT
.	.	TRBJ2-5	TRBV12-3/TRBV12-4	CASSPGGEETQYF	TGTGCCAGCAGTCCCGGCGGTGAGGAGACCCAGTACTTC
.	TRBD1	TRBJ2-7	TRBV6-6	CASSYYLSGQGSYEQYF	TGTGCCAGCAGTTACTACCTTTCGGGACAGGGTTCCTACGAGCAGTACTTC
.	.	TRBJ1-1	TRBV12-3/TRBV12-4	CASSPAGTVAEAFF	TGTGCCAGCAGCCCCGCGGGGACGGTTGCTGAAGCTTTCTTT
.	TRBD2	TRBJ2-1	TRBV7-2	CASRAGGNYNEQFF	TGTGCCAGCAGAGCGGGGGGGAACTACAATGAGCAGTTCTTC
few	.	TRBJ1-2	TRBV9	CASSATTGGGSYTF	TGTGCCAGCAGCGCAACCACAGGTGGAGGAAGCTACACCTTC
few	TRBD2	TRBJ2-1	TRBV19	CASSPQGGSGGYNEQFF	TGTGCCAGTAGTCCCCAAGGCGGTAGCGGGGGATACAATGAGCAGTTCTTC
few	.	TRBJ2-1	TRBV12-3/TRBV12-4	CASIKGGTSYNEQFF	TGTGCCAGCATTAAGGGGGGGACCTCCTACAATGAGCAGTTCTTC
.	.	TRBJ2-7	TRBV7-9	CASSSDRESEQYF	TGTGCCAGCAGCTCGGATCGGGAGTCCGAGCAGTACTTC
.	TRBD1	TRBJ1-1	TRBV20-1	CSARTGSNLNTEAFF	TGCAGTGCTCGGACAGGGTCGAACTTGAACACTGAAGCTTTCTTT
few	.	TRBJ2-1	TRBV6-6	CASRTTDYNEQFF	TGTGCCAGCAGAACGACAGATTACAATGAGCAGTTCTTC
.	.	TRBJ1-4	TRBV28	CASSILGTNEKLFF	TGTGCCAGCAGCATCCTAGGCACTAATGAAAAACTGTTTTTT
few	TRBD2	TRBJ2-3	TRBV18	CASSLTSGIEDTQYF	TGTGCCAGCTCACTGACTAGCGGGATTGAAGATACGCAGTATTTT
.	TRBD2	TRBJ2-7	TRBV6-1	CASSYTSGGPYEQYF	TGTGCCAGCAGTTACACTAGCGGGGGGCCCTACGAGCAGTACTTC
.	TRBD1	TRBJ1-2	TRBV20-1	CSARLTGAAGYTF	TGCAGTGCTAGGCTGACAGGGGCCGCGGGCTACACCTTC
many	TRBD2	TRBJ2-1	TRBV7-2	CASSYLAGGYNEQFF	TGTGCCAGCAGCTACCTGGCGGGAGGGTACAATGAGCAGTTCTTC
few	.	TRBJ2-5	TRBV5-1	CASTMGGNQETQYF	TGCGCCAGCACGATGGGTGGAAACCAAGAGACCCAGTACTTC
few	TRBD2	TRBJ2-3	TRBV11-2	CASMPPGGADTQYF	TGTGCCAGCATGCCACCGGGAGGGGCAGATACGCAGTATTTT
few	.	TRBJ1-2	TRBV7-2	CASSLAGLRYGYTF	TGTGCCAGCAGCTTGGCAGGGCTTCGCTATGGCTACACCTTC
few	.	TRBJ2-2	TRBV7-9	CASSLRAASTGELFF	TGTGCCAGCAGCTTAAGGGCCGCCAGTACCGGGGAGCTGTTTTTT
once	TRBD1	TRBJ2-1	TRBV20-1	CSARDSRVPNEQFF	TGCAGTGCCCGGGACAGTCGTGTCCCCAATGAGCAGTTCTTC
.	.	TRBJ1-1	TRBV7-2	CASSLDPGAEAFF	TGTGCCAGCAGCTTAGATCCCGGCGCCGAAGCTTTCTTT
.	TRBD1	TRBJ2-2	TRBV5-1	CASSTGQLNTGELFF	TGCGCCAGCAGCACGGGACAGCTGAACACCGGGGAGCTGTTTTTT
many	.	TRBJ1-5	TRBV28	CASSSGGLRNQPQHF	TGTGCCAGCAGTTCCGGGGGGCTGAGGAATCAGCCCCAGCATTTT
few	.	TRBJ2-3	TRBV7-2	CASTRETLRSTDTQYF	TGTGCCAGCACCAGAGAAACCCTCCGGAGCACAGATACGCAGTATTTT
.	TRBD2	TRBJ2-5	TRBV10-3	CAIRLAGGETQYF	TGTGCCATCAGACTAGCGGGAGGAGAGACCCAGTACTTC
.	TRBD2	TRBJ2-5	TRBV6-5	CASRRGFGETQYF	TGTGCCAGCAGGCGGGGGTTTGGGGAGACCCAGTACTTC
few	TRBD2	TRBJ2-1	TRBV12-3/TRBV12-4	CASRIQGGFSYNEQFF	TGTGCCAGCAGAATTCAGGGAGGGTTCTCCTACAATGAGCAGTTCTTC